The present TCR beta chain was sequenced within a study of cytomegalovirus exposure and HLA in healthy donors. A multiplex PCR was run with 60 Vbeta primers and 13 Jbeta primers. Clones were sequenced by immunoSEQ multiplex PCR, and TCRdb holds only the in-frame ones, with some missing. Of some 110,000 clones in the sample, 70% to 85% were seen once. Study-level findings and limits: Prior analysis indicated that the majority of TCR beta V segments exhibited productivity approximately 90% or approximately 30% of the time. With high specificity and sensitivity, the classifier reportedly diagnosed cytomegalovirus status. The study flagged 150 to 200 TCR beta chains as cytomegalovirus-associated.

Healthy bone marrow donors made up the cohort. The CDR3 has 15 amino acids. Trimming took 3 bases from V and 4 from J; bases not matched to a gene: 9. Looked up from germline, CDR1 is SGDLS and CDR2 is YYNGEE. In this sample, this clone turned up once. What it binds is unknown. This chain joins TRBV9 and TRBJ2-5; 7 nucleotides agree with TRBD1. Sequencing was done on a sample of PBMCs. This TCR was recovered from a man aged 50 or older in good health and CMV-seropositive. The CDR3, as DNA: TGTGCCAGCAGCGCGACAGGGAGTGTAGGAGAGACCCAGTACTTC. Translating it yields CASSATGSVGETQYF.